Below, 21 T cell receptor beta chains from the same sample are listed, as sequenced in a study of response to subunit inactivated influenza vaccine. TCRdb re-analysed the RT-PCR reads in MiXCR, keeping a single row per CDR3 protein. The profile shows 800,000 to 1,000,000 distinct CDR3 sequences, roughly 20% of them singletons. The sequenced sample was PBMCs from blood, obtained around 5 days after vaccination. These receptors all come from a man between 45 and 60 years old who received an inactivated influenza vaccine.

The genes are TRBV4-2 and TRBJ1-6; D unresolved. The V end lost 2 bases, the J end lost 7 bases, and 12 bases lay between the germline ends. The CDR3 extends over 15 amino acids. Germline lookup yields CDR1 LGHNA and CDR2 YNFKEQ. The chain's CDR3 is CASSQMGFGNSPLHF. As DNA, the CDR3 is TGTGCCAGCAGCCAAATGGGGTTCGGGAATTCACCCCTCCACTTT.

This chain uses TRBV7-9 with TRBJ1-1; D is unresolved. This CDR3 contains 12 residues. Germline loops: CDR1 SEHNR, CDR2 FQNEAQ (reference sequence). V was pared by 1 base and J by 11 bases, with 11 bases between. This chain's CDR3 is CASSLEVSGAFF. CDR3 nucleotides: TGTGCCAGCAGCTTAGAAGTATCCGGGGCTTTCTTT.

The rearrangement links TRBV29-1 to TRBJ1-1; D might be TRBD1 (5 bases). The CDR3 loop spans 13 amino acids. V was clipped by 5 bases and J by 1 base, with 11 bases between them. Germline V gene sequence: CDR1 SQVTM, CDR2 ANQGSEA. CDR3 residues: CSVREGPNTEAFF. The CDR3 bases are TGCAGCGTTAGGGAGGGACCGAACACTGAAGCTTTCTTT.

The rearrangement uses TRBV20-1 and TRBJ1-1; the match to TRBD1 covers 7 bases. The trim removed 6 bases at V and 1 base at J, leaving 5 bases unmatched. The CDR3 runs to 13 residues. The V gene's germline CDR1 is DFQATT and CDR2 SNEGSKA (reference sequence). The CDR3 coding sequence is TGCAGTGCGCCCGGGACAGAGAACACTGAAGCTTTCTTT. Protein: CSAPGTENTEAFF.

This clonotype has just a few counts. The chain couples TRBV7-2 to TRBJ2-5; TRBD1 might be the D (6 bases). V was shortened by 2 bases and J by 3 bases, with 13 bases between the two germline ends. This CDR3 region has 15 residues. Germline-derived CDR1 and CDR2 are SGHTA and FQGNSA. CDR3 sequence (DNA): TGTGCCAGCAGCTTATGGCCAGGGGCTAAAGAGACCCAGTACTTC. Residues: CASSLWPGAKETQYF.

This clonotype has only a few counts. V gene TRBV5-6 combines with J gene TRBJ2-3; D gene ambiguous. The CDR3 spans 16 residues. V was trimmed by 2 bases and J by 0 bases, leaving 13 bases between them. Germline V gene lookup returns CDR1 SGHDT and CDR2 YYEEEE. CDR3 sequence: CASSFSTPYSTDTQYF. For the CDR3, the DNA is TGTGCCAGCAGCTTCTCCACTCCCTATAGCACAGATACGCAGTATTTT.

The gene calls are TRBV4-2 and TRBJ2-7, with TRBD1 identical over 7 bases. This CDR3 region has 14 residues. V gave up 3 bases and J gave up 5 bases; unmatched junction bases: 7. Germline loops: CDR1 LGHNA, CDR2 YNFKEQ. In DNA, the CDR3 is TGTGCCAGCAGCCACATCCGGGACAGTCACGAGCAGTACTTC. Translation: CASSHIRDSHEQYF.

A few counts support this clonotype. The J gene is TRBJ1-1, the V gene TRBV6-5; D remains unclear. Trimming took 2 bases from V and 8 from J, leaving 15 bases between them. The germline CDR1 and CDR2 sequences are MNHEY and SVGAGI. This CDR3 is 14 amino acids long. This chain's CDR3 is CASSYLNPEREAFF. CDR3 bases: TGTGCCAGCAGTTACCTTAATCCAGAGAGGGAAGCTTTCTTT.

The chain recombines TRBV20-1 with TRBJ2-7, with TRBD2 identical over 12 bases. Germline-derived CDR1 and CDR2 are DFQATT and SNEGSKA (reference sequence). The length of the CDR3 is 14 residues. V lost 5 bases to trimming and J lost 4 bases; unmatched junction nucleotides: 6. The CDR3 nucleotides read TGCAGTGCTTGGAGACTAGCGGGAGCGTACGAGCAGTACTTC. This encodes CSAWRLAGAYEQYF.

This chain links TRBV20-1 with TRBJ1-2; 8 positions agree with TRBD1. This CDR3 has 12 amino acids. V shed 5 bases and J 8 bases; nucleotides not matched to a gene: 7. Germline V gene sequence: CDR1 DFQATT, CDR2 SNEGSKA (reference sequence). The CDR3 sequence is CSAGQGAFGYTF. For the CDR3, the DNA is TGCAGTGCTGGACAGGGTGCTTTCGGCTACACCTTC.

This clonotype has a handful of counts. The V gene is TRBV2, the J gene TRBJ1-5; TRBD1 might be the D (6 bases). The CDR3 is 15 amino acids. Germline CDR1 is SNHLY and CDR2 is FYNNEI. V was pared by 6 bases and J by 0 bases, with 12 bases between. The CDR3 loop is CASRRDTHSNQPQHF. The CDR3 DNA follows: TGTGCCAGCAGGAGGGACACACATAGCAATCAGCCCCAGCATTTT.

The chain uses TRBV29-1 and TRBJ2-3, with TRBD2 identical over 8 bases. CDR1 is SQVTM and CDR2 is ANQGSEA in the germline V gene. The junction had 4 bases not matched to a gene; V was cut back by 5 bases and J by 6 bases. The CDR3 spans 12 residues. The CDR3 reads CSVNGLADTQYF. The CDR3 nucleotides are TGCAGCGTTAATGGACTAGCTGATACGCAGTATTTT.

Regarding this clonotype: At one of its ends the junction is not consistent with the germline gene, which may arise from a read error. The rearrangement uses TRBV28 and TRBJ2-1, with 13 bases matching TRBD2. Germline CDR1 MDHEN, CDR2 SYDVKM. The CDR3 covers 17 residues. CDR3 loop: CPSSSSGTSGNYNEQFF. CDR3 DNA sequence: TGTCCCAGCAGTTCATCCGGGACTAGCGGGAACTACAATGAGCAGTTCTTC.

V gene TRBV2 combines with J gene TRBJ2-3; TRBD1 agrees at 8 bases. The CDR3 sequence is 13 residues long. The V and J ends lost 3 bases and 8 bases, in that order; junction bases with no gene match: 4. Germline V gene lookup returns CDR1 SNHLY and CDR2 FYNNEI. The CDR3 sequence is CASSEQTGGTQYF. The CDR3, as DNA: TGTGCCAGCAGTGAGCAAACAGGGGGTACGCAGTATTTT.

The chain is built from TRBV15 and TRBJ2-5; D unresolved. CDR3 length equals 13 residues. Per the germline V gene, CDR1 is LNHNV and CDR2 is YYDKDF (reference sequence). The V end lost 0 bases, the J end lost 5 bases, and 7 bases lay between the germline ends. CDR3 in amino acids: CATSRDSPETQYF. CDR3 in DNA: TGTGCCACCAGCAGAGATAGTCCCGAGACCCAGTACTTC.

This clonotype turned up a few times. The chain combines TRBV6-1 with TRBJ2-7; 9 nucleotides agree with TRBD1. The CDR3 length is 15 residues. Losses at the gene ends were 6 bases for V and 3 bases for J; bases not matched to a gene: 9. Looked up from germline, CDR1 is MNHNS and CDR2 is SASEGT. The CDR3 protein is CASRKGQGLGYEQYF. Here the CDR3 DNA reads TGTGCCAGCAGAAAGGGACAGGGTCTTGGCTACGAGCAGTACTTC.

V is TRBV28 and J is TRBJ2-7; unclear D gene. Between the trimmed V and J ends, which lost 5 bases and 9 bases, there was a span of 11 bases. CDR1 is MDHEN and CDR2 is SYDVKM in the germline V gene. The CDR3 is 11 residues long. CDR3 amino acids: CASSIRQTQYF. The CDR3 DNA follows: TGTGCCAGCAGTATTAGACAAACGCAGTACTTC.

The chain carries TRBV6-2 or TRBV6-3 and TRBJ2-7; 7 bases fit TRBD2. The CDR3 is 15 residues long. V lost 7 bases to trimming and J lost 3 bases; unmatched junction nucleotides: 12. Germline values: CDR1 MNHEY, CDR2 SVGEGT. The CDR3 loop reads CASTDWAGEDYEQYF. CDR3 nucleotides: TGTGCCAGCACAGATTGGGCGGGAGAGGACTACGAGCAGTACTTC.

This clonotype appeared a few times. V is TRBV10-3 and J is TRBJ1-2; 7 nucleotides align to TRBD1. After removal of 7 bases from V and 5 bases from J, the junction contained 4 bases not matched to a gene. Germline V gene lookup returns CDR1 ENHRY and CDR2 SYGVKD. The CDR3 loop spans 12 amino acids. CDR3 protein: CAITGTDYGYTF. CDR3 sequence (DNA): TGTGCCATCACTGGGACAGATTATGGCTACACCTTC.

At least ten counts were recorded for this clonotype. The chain employs TRBV12-3 or TRBV12-4 and TRBJ1-4; 10 nucleotides align to TRBD1. Losses at the gene ends were 5 bases for V and 7 bases for J; bases not matched to a gene: 4. The length of the CDR3 is 14 residues. Written as DNA, the CDR3 is TGTGCCAGCAGTCTGACAGGGGGCGGTGAAAAACTGTTTTTT. Protein product: CASSLTGGGEKLFF.

The CDR3 sequence is CASSLIASGSNTQYF. The CDR3 region has the DNA TGTGCCAGCAGCTTAATTGCTAGCGGGAGTAATACGCAGTATTTT. V usage is TRBV7-3 and J usage is TRBJ2-3, with TRBD2 matching 10 bases. V was clipped by 1 base and J by 7 bases; unmatched bases: 5. Germline assignment: CDR1 SGHTA and CDR2 FQGTGA. The CDR3 covers 15 residues.